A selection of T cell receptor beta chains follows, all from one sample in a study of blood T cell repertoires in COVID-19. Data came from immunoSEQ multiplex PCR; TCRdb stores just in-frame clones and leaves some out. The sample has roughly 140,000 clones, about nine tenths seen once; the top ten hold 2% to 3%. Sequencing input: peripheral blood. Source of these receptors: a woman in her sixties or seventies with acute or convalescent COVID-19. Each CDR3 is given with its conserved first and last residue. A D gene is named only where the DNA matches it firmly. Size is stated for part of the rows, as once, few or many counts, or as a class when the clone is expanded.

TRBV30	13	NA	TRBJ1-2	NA	CAWTVDSFYGYTF
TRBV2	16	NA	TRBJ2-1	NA	CASSEGRGANYNEQFF
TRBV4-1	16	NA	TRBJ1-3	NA	CASSLKGGGSGNTIYF
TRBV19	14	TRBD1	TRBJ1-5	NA	CASIRTGGGQPQHF
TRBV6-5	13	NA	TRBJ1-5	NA	CASSYFTGQPQHF
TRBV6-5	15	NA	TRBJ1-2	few	CASGGEGSVVYGYTF
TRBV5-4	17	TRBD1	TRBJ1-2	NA	CASSLLQGAGTNYGYTF
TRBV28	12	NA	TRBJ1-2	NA	CASREDVGGYTF
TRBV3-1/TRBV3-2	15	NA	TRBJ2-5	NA	CASSPRGVRQETQYF
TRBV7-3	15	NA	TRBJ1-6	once	CASSLSQGGHSPLHF
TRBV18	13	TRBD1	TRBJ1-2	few	CASSPIQGDSYTF
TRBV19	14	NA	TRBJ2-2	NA	CASRTIWGTGELFF
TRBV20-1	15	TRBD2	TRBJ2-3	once	CSASISGGPTGTQYF
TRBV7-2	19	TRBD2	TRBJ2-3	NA	CASSPRALIAGVPSDTQYF
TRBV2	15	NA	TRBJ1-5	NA	CASEWGQRGNQPQHF
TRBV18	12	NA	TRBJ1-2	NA	CASSPPGGGYTF
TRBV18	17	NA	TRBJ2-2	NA	CASTQSSSLANTGELFF
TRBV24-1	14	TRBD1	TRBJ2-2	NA	CATRGQGATGELFF
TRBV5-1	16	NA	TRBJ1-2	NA	CASSLDSAGVLSGYTF
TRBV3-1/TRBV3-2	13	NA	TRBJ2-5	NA	CASSHLVSETQYF
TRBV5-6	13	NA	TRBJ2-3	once	CASSRDITNTQYF
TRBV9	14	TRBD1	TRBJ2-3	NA	CASSGRDRGDTQYF
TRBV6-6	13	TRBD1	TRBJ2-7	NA	CASNQGVAYEQYF
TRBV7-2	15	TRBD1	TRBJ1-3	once	CASSWVTGAGNTIYF
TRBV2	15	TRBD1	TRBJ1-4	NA	CASRGTGGSNEKLFF
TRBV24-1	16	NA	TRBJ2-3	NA	CATSDFGGGPPHAQYF
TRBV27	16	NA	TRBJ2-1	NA	CASSLSDMSSYNEQFF
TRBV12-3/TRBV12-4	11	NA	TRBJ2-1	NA	CASNAGDEQFF
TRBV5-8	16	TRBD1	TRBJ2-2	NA	CASSSLGTANTGELFF
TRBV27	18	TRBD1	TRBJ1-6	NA	CASSLDRGKSSYNSPLHF
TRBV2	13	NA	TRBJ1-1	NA	CASSWDLNTEAFF
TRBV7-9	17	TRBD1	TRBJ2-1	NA	CASSSLTGGRLRDEQFF
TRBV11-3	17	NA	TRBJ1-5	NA	CASSLRVGGRGNQPQHF
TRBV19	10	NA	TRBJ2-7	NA	CATPAYEQYF
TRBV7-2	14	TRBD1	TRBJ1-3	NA	CASSPGTVGNTIYF
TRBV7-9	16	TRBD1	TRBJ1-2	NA	CASSLDPRQGIYGYTF
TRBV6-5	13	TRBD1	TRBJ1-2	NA	CASMRDRAYGYTF
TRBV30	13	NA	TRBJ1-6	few	CAWSVNSNSPLHF
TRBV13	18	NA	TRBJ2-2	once	CASSLMRPMKRDTGELFF
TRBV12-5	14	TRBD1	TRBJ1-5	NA	CASGATGGNQPQHF
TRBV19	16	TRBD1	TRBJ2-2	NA	CASSILDRGNTGELFF
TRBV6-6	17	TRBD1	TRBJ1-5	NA	CASSPWTGTYSNQPQHF
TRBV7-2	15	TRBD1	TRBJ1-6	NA	CASRFTGTANSPLHF
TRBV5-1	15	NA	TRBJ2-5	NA	CASSSGGGSEETQYF
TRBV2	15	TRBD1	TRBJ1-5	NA	CASSTGGRSNQPQHF
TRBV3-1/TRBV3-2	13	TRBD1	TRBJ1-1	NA	CASSQTSGTGAFF
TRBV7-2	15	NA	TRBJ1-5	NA	CASSLAAGPNQPQHF
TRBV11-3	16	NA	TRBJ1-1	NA	CASSLGGGRENTEAFF
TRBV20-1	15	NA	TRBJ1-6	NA	CSASFPSSYNSPLHF
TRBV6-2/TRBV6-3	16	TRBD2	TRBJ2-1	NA	CASSPSRGGGNNEQFF
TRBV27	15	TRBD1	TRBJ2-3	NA	CASSSAGTGKDTQYF
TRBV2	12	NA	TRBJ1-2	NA	CASSVLDYGYTF
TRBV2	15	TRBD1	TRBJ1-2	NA	CARRGTGASSYGYTF
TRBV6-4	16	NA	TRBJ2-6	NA	CASSDVRGPGANVLTF
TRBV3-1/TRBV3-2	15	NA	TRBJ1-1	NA	CASSFTKGVLTEAFF